Shown below are 8 T cell receptor beta chains from a single sample sequenced in a study of cytomegalovirus exposure and HLA in healthy donors (dated by TCRdb to the late 2010s). Libraries were constructed by the immunoSEQ multiplex PCR assay. A mixture of 60 forward primers for TCR Vbeta segments and 13 reverse primers for TCR Jbeta segments was used in the multiplex PCR. TCRdb's version of the immuneACCESS table is confined to in-frame rearrangements and falls short of the full clone set. An unresolved V gene accounts for under half of the shortfall where checked; the remainder is of unknown origin. Across this sample there are roughly 130,000 clones, with more than 75% seen only once. The ten top clones hold less than 2% of the sample. Material: PBMCs. The receptor set was obtained from a middle-aged man in good health and CMV-seronegative.

The chain links TRBV5-1 to TRBJ2-3; the match to TRBD1 covers 8 bases. The CDR3 contains 14 residues. CDR1 and CDR2 from the germline V gene are SGHRS and YFSETQ. Germline trimming cut 5 bases from V and 4 bases from J; bases unmatched to any gene: 6. The DNA for the CDR3 is TGCGCCAGCAGATCCAGGGGGCAGGCAGATACGCAGTATTTT. This encodes CASRSRGQADTQYF. The variable domain in full, with the rest retrieved from reference TRBV5-1 and TRBJ2-3, is KAGVTQTPRYLIKTRGQQVTLSCSPISGHRSVSWYQQTPGQGLQFLFEYFSETQRNKGNFPGRFSGRQFSNSRSEMNVSTLELGDSALYLCASRSRGQADTQYFGPGTRLTVL.

This chain joins TRBV11-2 and TRBJ2-7, with 9 bases lining up with TRBD1. From germline, CDR1 is SGHAT and CDR2 FQNNGV. V shed 0 bases, J shed 4 bases, and the junction held 13 bases outside the gene matches. The length of the CDR3 is 18 residues. CDR3 sequence reads: CASSLDSPLGQGVYEQYF. The CDR3 region has the DNA TGTGCCAGCAGCTTAGACTCTCCGTTGGGACAGGGCGTTTACGAGCAGTACTTC.

V is TRBV5-1 and J is TRBJ2-3, with 9 bases aligning to TRBD2. CDR3 size: 16 residues. J lost 0 bases, V lost 2 bases, and 4 bases had no gene match. Germline values: CDR1 SGHRS, CDR2 YFSETQ. CDR3 in DNA: TGCGCCAGCAGCTTAAGCGGGAGGTTTAGCACAGATACGCAGTATTTT. Its translation: CASSLSGRFSTDTQYF.

This rearrangement joins TRBV7-9 to TRBJ2-3; D is ambiguous. Trimming removed 11 bases from V and 4 bases from J, with 10 bases in between. The germline V gene has CDR1 SEHNR and CDR2 FQNEAQ (reference sequence). This CDR3 is 11 amino acids long. This chain's CDR3 is CALEDPDTQYF. The CDR3 nucleotides read TGTGCCCTCGAGGATCCAGATACGCAGTATTTT.

V and J are TRBV2 and TRBJ1-1; 9 positions match TRBD1. V was clipped by 3 bases and J by 5 bases; unmatched bases: 4. The V gene's germline CDR1 is SNHLY and CDR2 FYNNEI. This CDR3 contains 14 residues. The CDR3 nucleotides read TGTGCCAGCAGTGAGGGGACAGGGCGAACTGAAGCTTTCTTT. Its protein is CASSEGTGRTEAFF.

This chain links TRBV11-1 with TRBJ2-7, with TRBD1 identical over 7 bases. Germline V gene lookup returns CDR1 SGHAT and CDR2 FQDESV (reference sequence). This CDR3 has 15 amino acids. Trimming cost V 0 bases and J 2 bases; bases outside gene matches: 4. The CDR3 sequence is CASSLATGAPYEQYF. CDR3 in DNA: TGTGCCAGCAGCTTAGCTACAGGGGCCCCCTACGAGCAGTACTTC. The full variable domain, completed using reference TRBV11-1 and TRBJ2-7, is EAEVAQSPRYKITEKSQAVAFWCDPISGHATLYWYRQILGQGPELLVQFQDESVVDDSQLPKDRFSAERLKGVDSTLKIQPAELGDSAMYLCASSLATGAPYEQYFGPGTRLTVT.

The chain uses TRBV11-2 and TRBJ2-1; possibly TRBD2 for D (5 bases). CDR3 length: 17 residues. V lost 0 bases and J lost 0, with 12 bases in between. The germline V gene encodes CDR1 SGHAT and CDR2 FQNNGV. The CDR3: CASSLDRGGLSYNEQFF. In DNA form, the CDR3 reads TGTGCCAGCAGCTTAGATCGAGGAGGCCTCTCCTACAATGAGCAGTTCTTC.

V and J are TRBV28 and TRBJ1-1, with a tentative D call TRBD1 (5 bases). CDR3 length: 13 residues. Germline V gene data show CDR1 as MDHEN and CDR2 as SYDVKM. V lost 2 bases to trimming and J lost 1 base, with 5 bases between them. The CDR3 loop reads CASSLTGNTEAFF. DNA of the CDR3: TGTGCCAGCAGTTTAACAGGGAACACTGAAGCTTTCTTT.